This section outlines one TCR beta chain sequence together with its context. This clone was detected only a few times. Its antigen is currently not known. One base away there is no much larger clone; base qualities are not given. Single viable CD3+CD4+CD8-CD45RO+ cells were sorted as memory CD4+ T cells on a FACSAria II. To determine CMV serostatus, a Roche Elecsys assay was used that detects serum IgG against CMV pp150, pp28, p38 and p52. After the samples were thawed, total CD4+ T cells were enriched through positive selection using CD4 magnetic microbeads. The samples came from a different study that was designed specifically to examine the CD4+ T cell memory repertoire. Peripheral blood mononuclear cells were isolated and cryopreserved according to standard operating procedures, and serum was kept at -80 degrees C. CD3-PerCP (BW264/56), CD4-APC (RPA-T4), CD45RO-PE (UCHT1) and CD8-Pacific Orange (3B5) antibodies were used for staining, and non-viable cells were excluded with Sytox blue.

These data come from a study of memory CD4+ T cells and cytomegalovirus serostatus (dated by TCRdb to about 2019). For context, the study as a whole: The cohort included around 35 healthy adults from Belgium, of whom 9 were CMV seropositive and approximately 24 were CMV seronegative. To replicate a published TCR-based CMV serostatus classifier, the researchers sequenced the CD4+ memory TCRbeta repertoires of a Belgian cohort whose cytomegalovirus serostatus was known.

Findings and caveats that apply to the study as a whole: On the Belgian cohort, the classifier built on the original framework reached a median bootstrapped AUC of approximately 0.94, with a 95% CI of 0.76-1.00. For CMV serostatus prediction, a median bootstrapped AUC of about 0.94 was reached with the original framework, and a median bootstrapped AUC of approximately 0.89 was reached with a US-trained random forest. Results were interpreted as suggesting that the CMV-associated TCR signature is largely present in the CD4+ memory repertoire. Only CD4+CD45RO+ memory cells were sequenced, unlike the original study, which covered naive and memory CD4+ and CD8+ populations. Among the 150 to 200 previously reported CMV-associated TCRbeta sequences, 67 showed up in the CD4+ memory repertoires, with each one found in between one and five individuals.

Genomic DNA was extracted from sorted cells with the Quick-DNA Microprep Kit. Amplification of TCRbeta DNA was done with the immunoSEQ hsTCRbeta kit, following the protocol from the manufacturer. TCRbeta libraries were sequenced on an Illumina MiSeq instrument. On the authors' methods: Once out-of-frame sequences had been removed, 2,204,828 distinct TCRbeta sequences were left, which works out to an average of about 66,813 per individual. Each individual was scored using the number of 150 to 200 previously reported CMV-associated TCRbeta sequences that the individual carried and the total number of productive distinct TCRbeta sequences. A beta-binomial model was reimplemented in Python, and scikit-learn random forests with default parameters were trained on US cohort data. On the Belgian cohort, classifier performance was reported as the median AUC, along with percentile confidence intervals, across 10,000 bootstrap iterations. Sourced from immuneACCESS, this table was stored by TCRdb with only in-frame sequences that have V and J called. A share of the clones is absent; for the studies checked, an unresolved V gene accounts for under half, and the remainder has no known explanation. That table supplies the V and J calls and clone size; D and trimming were determined from the DNA. The table for this sample lists tens of thousands of clones; roughly 80% of them were counted only once. The ten largest clones take up 0.9% to 1.5% of the sample.

The germline V gene (reference sequence) sets CDR1 to LNHDA and CDR2 to SQIVND. From cysteine to phenylalanine, the CDR3 is 14 amino acids long. Only the CDR3 DNA stays, 42 bases, in frame from base 1. V trim: 7 bases; J trim: 5 bases; unmatched bases: 10. This TCR came from an adult in good health and CMV-seropositive. Recombination connected TRBV19 to TRBJ1-1; 7 of the junction bases match TRBD1. Input material: memory CD4+ T cells from blood. The nucleotide sequence is TGTGCCAGTATTCCAGGGGGTGGAAGGACTGAAGCTTTCTTT. Translated, this is CASIPGGGRTEAFF.